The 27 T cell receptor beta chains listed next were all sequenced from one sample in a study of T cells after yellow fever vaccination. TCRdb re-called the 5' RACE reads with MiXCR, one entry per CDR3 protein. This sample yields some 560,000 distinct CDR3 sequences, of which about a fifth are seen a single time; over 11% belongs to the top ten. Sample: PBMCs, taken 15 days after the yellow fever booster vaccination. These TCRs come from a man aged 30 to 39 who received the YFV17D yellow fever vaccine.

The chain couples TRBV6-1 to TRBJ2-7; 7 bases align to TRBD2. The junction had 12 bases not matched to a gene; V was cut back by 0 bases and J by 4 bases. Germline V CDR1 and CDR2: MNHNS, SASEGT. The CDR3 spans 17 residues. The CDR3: CASSEASGAEIRYEQYF. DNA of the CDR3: TGTGCCAGCAGTGAAGCCAGCGGGGCTGAGATTCGTTACGAGCAGTACTTC.

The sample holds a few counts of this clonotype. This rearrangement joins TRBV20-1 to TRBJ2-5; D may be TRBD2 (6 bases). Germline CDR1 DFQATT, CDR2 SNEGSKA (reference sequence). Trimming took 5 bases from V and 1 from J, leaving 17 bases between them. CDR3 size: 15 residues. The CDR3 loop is CSAPNALASQETQYF. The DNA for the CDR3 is TGCAGTGCTCCAAACGCTCTAGCGTCCCAAGAGACCCAGTACTTC.

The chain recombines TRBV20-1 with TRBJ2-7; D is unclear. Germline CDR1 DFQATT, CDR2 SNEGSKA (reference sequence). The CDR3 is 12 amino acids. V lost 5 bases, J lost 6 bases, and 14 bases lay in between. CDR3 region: CSAVGSKLEQYF. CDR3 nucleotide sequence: TGCAGTGCTGTTGGCTCAAAGCTCGAGCAGTACTTC.

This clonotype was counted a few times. CDR3 coding DNA: TGTGCCAGCAGCTCCCTGGGGTTCTACAATGAGCAGTTCTTC. Protein: CASSSLGFYNEQFF. The chain employs TRBV7-2 and TRBJ2-1, with D unresolved. The CDR3 covers 14 residues. V shed 4 bases and J shed 3 bases, with 10 bases lying between them. Per germline, CDR1 SGHTA and CDR2 FQGNSA.

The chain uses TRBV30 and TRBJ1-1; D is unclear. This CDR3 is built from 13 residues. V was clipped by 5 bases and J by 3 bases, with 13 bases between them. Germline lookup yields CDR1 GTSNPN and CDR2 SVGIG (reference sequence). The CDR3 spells CAWSSRGDTEAFF. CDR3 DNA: TGTGCCTGGTCAAGTCGCGGGGACACTGAAGCTTTCTTT.

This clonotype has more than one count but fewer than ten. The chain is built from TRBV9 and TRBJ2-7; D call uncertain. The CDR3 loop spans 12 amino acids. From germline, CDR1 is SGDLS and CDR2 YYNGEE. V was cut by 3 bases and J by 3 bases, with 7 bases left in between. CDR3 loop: CASSGKSYEQYF. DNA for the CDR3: TGTGCCAGCAGCGGGAAGAGCTACGAGCAGTACTTC. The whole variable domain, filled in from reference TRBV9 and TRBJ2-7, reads DSGVTQTPKHLITATGQRVTLRCSPRSGDLSVYWYQQSLDQGLQFLIQYYNGEERAKGNILERFSAQQFPDLHSELNLSSLELGDSALYFCASSGKSYEQYFGPGTRLTVT.

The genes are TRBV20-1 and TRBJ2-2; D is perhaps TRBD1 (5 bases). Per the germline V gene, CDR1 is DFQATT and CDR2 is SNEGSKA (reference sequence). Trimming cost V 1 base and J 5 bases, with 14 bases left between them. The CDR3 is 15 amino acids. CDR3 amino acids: CSARGQILETGELFF. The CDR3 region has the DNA TGCAGTGCTAGAGGACAGATCTTAGAGACCGGGGAGCTGTTTTTT.

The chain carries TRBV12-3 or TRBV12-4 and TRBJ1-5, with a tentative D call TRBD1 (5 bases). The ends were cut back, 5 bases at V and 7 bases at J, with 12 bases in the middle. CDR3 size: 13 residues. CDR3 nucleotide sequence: TGTGCCAGCAGTGGAGGGGTAGCCCAGCCCCAGCATTTT. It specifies CASSGGVAQPQHF.

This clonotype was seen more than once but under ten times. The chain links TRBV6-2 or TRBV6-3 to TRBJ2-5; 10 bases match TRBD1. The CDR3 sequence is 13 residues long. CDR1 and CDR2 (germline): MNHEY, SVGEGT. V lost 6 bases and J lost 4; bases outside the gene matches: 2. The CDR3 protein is CASRGTGVETQYF. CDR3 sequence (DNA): TGTGCCAGCAGGGGGACAGGGGTAGAGACCCAGTACTTC.

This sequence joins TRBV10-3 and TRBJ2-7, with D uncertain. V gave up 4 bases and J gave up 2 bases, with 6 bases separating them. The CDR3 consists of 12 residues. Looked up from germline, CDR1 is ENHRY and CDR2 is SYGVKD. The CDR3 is CAISAAPYEQYF. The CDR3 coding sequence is TGTGCCATCAGTGCGGCCCCCTACGAGCAGTACTTC.

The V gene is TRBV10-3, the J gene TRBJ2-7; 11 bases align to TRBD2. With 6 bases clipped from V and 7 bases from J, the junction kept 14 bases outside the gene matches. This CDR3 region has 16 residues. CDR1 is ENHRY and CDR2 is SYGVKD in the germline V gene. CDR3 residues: CAISPRLAGRFVEQYF. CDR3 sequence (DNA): TGTGCCATCAGCCCTCGACTAGCGGGAAGGTTCGTTGAGCAGTACTTC.

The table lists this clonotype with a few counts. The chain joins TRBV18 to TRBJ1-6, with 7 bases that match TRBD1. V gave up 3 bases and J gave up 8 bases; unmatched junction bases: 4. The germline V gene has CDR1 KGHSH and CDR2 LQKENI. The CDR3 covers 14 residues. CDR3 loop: CASSPTGNYSPLHF. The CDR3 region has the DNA TGTGCCAGCTCACCGACAGGGAATTATTCACCCCTCCACTTT.

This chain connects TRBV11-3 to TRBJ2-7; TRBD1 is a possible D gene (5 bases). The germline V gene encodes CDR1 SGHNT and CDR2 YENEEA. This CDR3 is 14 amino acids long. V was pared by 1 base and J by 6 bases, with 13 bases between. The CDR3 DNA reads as TGTGCCAGCAGCTTAGTTCAGGGAATTCCCGAGCAGTACTTC. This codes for CASSLVQGIPEQYF.

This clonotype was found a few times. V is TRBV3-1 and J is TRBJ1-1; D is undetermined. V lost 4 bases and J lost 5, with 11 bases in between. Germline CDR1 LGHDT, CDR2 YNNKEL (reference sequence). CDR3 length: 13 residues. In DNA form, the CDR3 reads TGTGCCAGCAGCCGAAGTGGAAGGACTGAAGCTTTCTTT. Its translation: CASSRSGRTEAFF.

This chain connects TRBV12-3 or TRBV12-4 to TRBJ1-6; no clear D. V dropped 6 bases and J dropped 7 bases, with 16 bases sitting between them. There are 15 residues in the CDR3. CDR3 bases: TGTGCCAGCAGATACGACATCTTGGGGAATTCACCCCTCCACTTT. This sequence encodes CASRYDILGNSPLHF.

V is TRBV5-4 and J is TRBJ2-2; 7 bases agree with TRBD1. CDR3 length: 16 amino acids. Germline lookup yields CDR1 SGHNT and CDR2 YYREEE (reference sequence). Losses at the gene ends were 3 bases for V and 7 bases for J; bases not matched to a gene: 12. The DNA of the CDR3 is TGTGCCAGCAGCTCGCAGGGGGTTTTAGTCGGCGGGGAGCTGTTTTTT. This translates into CASSSQGVLVGGELFF. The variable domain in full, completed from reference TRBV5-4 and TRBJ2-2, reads ETGVTQSPTHLIKTRGQQVTLRCSSQSGHNTVSWYQQALGQGPQFIFQYYREEENGRGNFPPRFSGLQFPNYSSELNVNALELDDSALYLCASSSQGVLVGGELFFGEGSRLTVL.

This chain's CDR3 is CASSPGLQGGGVFYEQYF. The CDR3 nucleotides are TGCGCCAGCAGTCCCGGGCTCCAGGGAGGGGGGGTTTTCTACGAGCAGTACTTC. The chain joins TRBV10-1 to TRBJ2-7, with D possibly being TRBD2 (7 bases). The germline gives CDR1 WNHNN, CDR2 SYGVQD (reference sequence). This CDR3 spans 18 amino acids. V lost 5 bases, J lost 3 bases, and 26 bases lay in between.

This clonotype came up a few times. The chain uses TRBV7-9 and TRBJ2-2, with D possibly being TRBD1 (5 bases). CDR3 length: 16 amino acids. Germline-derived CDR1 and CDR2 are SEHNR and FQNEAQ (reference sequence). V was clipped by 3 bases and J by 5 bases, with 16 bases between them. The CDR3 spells CASSFQAGMLTGELFF. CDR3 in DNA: TGTGCCAGCAGCTTCCAGGCAGGGATGTTAACCGGGGAGCTGTTTTTT.

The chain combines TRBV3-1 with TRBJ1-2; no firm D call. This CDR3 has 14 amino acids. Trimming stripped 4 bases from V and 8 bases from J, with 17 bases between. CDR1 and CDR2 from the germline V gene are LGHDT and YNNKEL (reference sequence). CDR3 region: CASSPTDGGRGYTF. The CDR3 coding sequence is TGTGCCAGCAGCCCCACGGACGGTGGGAGAGGCTACACCTTC.

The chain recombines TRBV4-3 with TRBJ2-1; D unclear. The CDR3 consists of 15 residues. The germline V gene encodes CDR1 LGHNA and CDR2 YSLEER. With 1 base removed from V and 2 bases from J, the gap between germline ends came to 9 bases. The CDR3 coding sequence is TGCGCCAGCAGCCAAGGGGCGTGGGCCTACAATGAGCAGTTCTTC. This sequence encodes CASSQGAWAYNEQFF.

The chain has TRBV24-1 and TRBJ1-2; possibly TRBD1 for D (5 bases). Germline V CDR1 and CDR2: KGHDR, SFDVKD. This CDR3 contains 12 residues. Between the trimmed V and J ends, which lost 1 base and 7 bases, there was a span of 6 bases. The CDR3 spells CATSDFGGGYTF. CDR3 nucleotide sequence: TGTGCCACCAGTGATTTTGGGGGTGGCTACACCTTC.

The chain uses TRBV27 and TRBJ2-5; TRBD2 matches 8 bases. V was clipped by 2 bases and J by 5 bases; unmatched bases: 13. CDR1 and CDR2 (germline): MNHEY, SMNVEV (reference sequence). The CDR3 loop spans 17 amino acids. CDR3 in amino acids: CASSLPGGSGSKETQYF. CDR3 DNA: TGTGCCAGCAGTTTACCCGGCGGGAGCGGGAGTAAGGAGACCCAGTACTTC.

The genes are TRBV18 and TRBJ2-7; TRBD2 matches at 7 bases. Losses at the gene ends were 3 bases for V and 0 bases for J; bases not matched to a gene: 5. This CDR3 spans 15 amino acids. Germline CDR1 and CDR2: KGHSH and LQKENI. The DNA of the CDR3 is TGTGCCAGCTCACCGGGGAGGGAGGCCTCCTACGAGCAGTACTTC. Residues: CASSPGREASYEQYF.

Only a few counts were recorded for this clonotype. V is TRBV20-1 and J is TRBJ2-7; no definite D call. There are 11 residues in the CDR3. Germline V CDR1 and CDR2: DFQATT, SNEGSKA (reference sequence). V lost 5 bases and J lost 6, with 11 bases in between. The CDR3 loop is CSASRIGEQYF. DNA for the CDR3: TGCAGTGCTTCGCGTATAGGCGAGCAGTACTTC.

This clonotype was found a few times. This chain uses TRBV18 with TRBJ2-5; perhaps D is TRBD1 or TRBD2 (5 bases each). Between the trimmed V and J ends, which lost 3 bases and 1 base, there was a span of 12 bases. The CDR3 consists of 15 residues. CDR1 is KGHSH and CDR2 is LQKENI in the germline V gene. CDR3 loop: CASSPPLRGQETQYF. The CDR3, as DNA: TGTGCCAGCTCACCGCCTTTGAGGGGCCAAGAGACCCAGTACTTC.

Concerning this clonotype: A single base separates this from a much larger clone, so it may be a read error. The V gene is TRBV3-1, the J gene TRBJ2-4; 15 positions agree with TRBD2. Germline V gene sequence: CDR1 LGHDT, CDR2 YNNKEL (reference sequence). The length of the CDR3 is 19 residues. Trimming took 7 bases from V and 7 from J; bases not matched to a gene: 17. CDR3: CASTRNSGLAGGPRNIQYF. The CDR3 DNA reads TGTGCCAGCACCCGAAATTCAGGACTAGCGGGAGGGCCAAGGAACATTCAGTACTTC.

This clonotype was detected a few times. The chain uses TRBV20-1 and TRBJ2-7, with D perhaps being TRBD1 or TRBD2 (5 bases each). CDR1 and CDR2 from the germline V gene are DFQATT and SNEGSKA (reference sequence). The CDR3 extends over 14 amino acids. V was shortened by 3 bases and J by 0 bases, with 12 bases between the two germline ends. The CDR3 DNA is TGCAGTGCTAGCCCCGGGACGGTCTCCTACGAGCAGTACTTC. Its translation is CSASPGTVSYEQYF.